Below, 7 T cell receptor beta chains from the same sample are listed, as sequenced in a study of blood T cell repertoires in COVID-19. Clones were read by immunoSEQ multiplex PCR, and TCRdb kept only the in-frame ones, dropping some. Of fewer than 120,000 clones in the sample, 65% to 90% were seen once. The source material was peripheral blood. The receptors originated from a woman between 55 and 75 years old with acute or convalescent COVID-19.

The CDR3 nucleotides are TGTGCCAGCAGCTTATCGGGGGGCTTTACGATCTACGAGCAGTACTTC. Its translation is CASSLSGGFTIYEQYF. This sequence joins TRBV7-9 and TRBJ2-7; D may be TRBD2 (7 bases). There are 16 residues in the CDR3. CDR1 and CDR2 (germline): SEHNR, FQNEAQ (reference sequence). Trimming removed 2 bases from V and 3 bases from J, with 17 bases in between.

This clone was picked up one time. This chain uses TRBV28 with TRBJ1-2; D unclear. Germline V gene data show CDR1 as MDHEN and CDR2 as SYDVKM. The CDR3 totals 11 residues. V shed 6 bases and J shed 2 bases, with 4 bases lying between them. The CDR3 spells CASRLNYGYTF. The CDR3 DNA sequence: TGTGCCAGCAGACTGAACTATGGCTACACCTTC.

V is TRBV3-1 (or the pseudogene TRBV3-2) and J is TRBJ1-2, with 7 bases lining up with TRBD1. Germline CDR1 LGHDT, CDR2 YNNKEL (reference sequence). The ends lost 4 bases at V and 6 bases at J; junction bases unmatched: 11. This CDR3 has 15 amino acids. This CDR3 is CASSPLDRLEDGYTF. The CDR3, as DNA: TGTGCCAGCAGCCCTCTGGACAGGTTAGAGGATGGCTACACCTTC.

The chain employs TRBV5-1 and TRBJ1-1; D is possibly TRBD1 (6 bases). This CDR3 has 14 residues. Trimming took off 0 bases at V and 8 bases at J, with 14 bases between the two ends. Germline V lookup: CDR1 SGHRS, CDR2 YFSETQ. Here the CDR3 reads CASSLEDSGLEAFF. The CDR3 DNA reads as TGCGCCAGCAGCTTGGAGGACAGCGGTCTCGAAGCTTTCTTT.

The genes are TRBV9 and TRBJ2-7; tentatively, D is TRBD1 (8 bases). Trimming left V 3 bases short and J 4 bases short, with 17 bases between. The CDR3 has 15 residues. Germline loops: CDR1 SGDLS, CDR2 YYNGEE. The CDR3 reads CASSAEGQGGYEQYF. The CDR3 region has the DNA TGTGCCAGCAGCGCAGAAGGACAGGGAGGGTACGAGCAGTACTTC.

V and J are TRBV7-3 and TRBJ1-1, with TRBD1 identical over 10 bases. The V gene's germline CDR1 is SGHTA and CDR2 FQGTGA. This CDR3 region has 12 residues. J lost 11 bases, V lost 5 bases, and 5 bases had no gene match. The CDR3 DNA follows: TGTGCCAGCAGCGTGGACAGGGGGATCGCTTTCTTT. Translated: CASSVDRGIAFF.

The chain is built from TRBV11-2 and TRBJ1-1; TRBD1 matches 8 bases. The V gene end was trimmed by 6 bases and the J gene end by 5 bases; junction bases not matched to a gene: 11. CDR3 length: 15 amino acids. Looked up from germline, CDR1 is SGHAT and CDR2 is FQNNGV. The CDR3 here is CASRRRTGRGTEAFF. In DNA form, the CDR3 reads TGTGCCAGCAGACGGCGGACAGGGAGGGGAACTGAAGCTTTCTTT.